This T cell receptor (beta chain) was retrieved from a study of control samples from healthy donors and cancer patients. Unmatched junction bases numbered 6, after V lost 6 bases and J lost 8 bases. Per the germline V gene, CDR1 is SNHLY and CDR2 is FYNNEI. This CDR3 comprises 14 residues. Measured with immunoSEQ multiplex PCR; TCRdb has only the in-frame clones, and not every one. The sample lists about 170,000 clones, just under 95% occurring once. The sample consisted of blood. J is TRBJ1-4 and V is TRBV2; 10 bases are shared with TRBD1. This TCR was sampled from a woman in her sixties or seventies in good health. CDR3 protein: CASRRDRGEEKLFF. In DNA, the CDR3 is TGTGCCAGCAGAAGGGACAGGGGAGAAGAAAAACTGTTTTTT.